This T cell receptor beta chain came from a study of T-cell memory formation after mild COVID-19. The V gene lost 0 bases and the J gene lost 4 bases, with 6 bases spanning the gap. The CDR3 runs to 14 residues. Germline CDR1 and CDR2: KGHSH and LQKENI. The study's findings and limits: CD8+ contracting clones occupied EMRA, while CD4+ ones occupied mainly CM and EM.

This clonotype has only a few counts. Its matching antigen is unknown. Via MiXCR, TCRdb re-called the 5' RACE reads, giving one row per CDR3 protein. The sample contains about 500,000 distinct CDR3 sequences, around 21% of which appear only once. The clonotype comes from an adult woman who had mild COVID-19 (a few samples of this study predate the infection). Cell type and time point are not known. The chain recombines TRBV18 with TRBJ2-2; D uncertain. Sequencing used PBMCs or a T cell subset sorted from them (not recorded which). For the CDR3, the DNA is TGTGCCAGCTCACCACCGTTAGCCACCGGGGAGCTGTTTTTT. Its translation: CASSPPLATGELFF.